A single sample gave rise to the 22 T cell receptor beta chains below, sequenced in a study of technical replicates of blood from a few donors. Method: immunoSEQ multiplex PCR; TCRdb's copy keeps in-frame clones and lacks some. The table includes roughly 69,000 clones, about 88% detected once. The sample was PBMCs. The receptors were gathered from a human donor in good health. Some clones in this sample may be carry-over from other donors' samples.

The genes are TRBV6-6 and TRBJ2-7, with 7 nucleotides matching TRBD1. The CDR3 sequence is 15 residues long. Per germline, CDR1 MNHNY and CDR2 SVGAGI (reference sequence). Germline trimming cut 4 bases from V and 3 bases from J; bases unmatched to any gene: 9. CDR3 region: CASSSRDRKSYEQYF. The CDR3 DNA reads as TGTGCCAGCAGTTCCCGGGACAGAAAAAGCTACGAGCAGTACTTC.

V gene TRBV6-4 combines with J gene TRBJ2-6; 7 nucleotides agree with TRBD1. CDR1 and CDR2 from the germline V gene are MRHNA and SNTAGT. This CDR3 has 16 residues. After removal of 8 bases from V and 0 bases from J, the junction contained 7 bases not matched to a gene. In DNA form, the CDR3 reads TGTGCCAGCTCAGGACAGGAGAGCTCTGGGGCCAACGTCCTGACTTTC. It translates to CASSGQESSGANVLTF.

The genes are TRBV7-9 and TRBJ1-6; the D gene is possibly TRBD1 (6 bases). Looked up from germline, CDR1 is SEHNR and CDR2 is FQNEAQ (reference sequence). The CDR3 contains 16 residues. Trimming left V 2 bases short and J 6 bases short, with 14 bases between. The CDR3 sequence: CASSLKTGSGNSPLHF. The CDR3, as DNA: TGTGCCAGCAGCTTAAAAACAGGGTCTGGTAATTCACCCCTCCACTTT.

The chain uses TRBV27 and TRBJ1-5; D may be TRBD1 (6 bases). Germline V lookup: CDR1 MNHEY, CDR2 SMNVEV (reference sequence). CDR3 length: 13 residues. The V end was cut by 2 bases, the J end by 6 bases, with 8 bases between. CDR3: CASSLRGGQPQHF. The CDR3 DNA reads as TGTGCCAGCAGTTTAAGGGGGGGTCAGCCCCAGCATTTT.

The V call is TRBV7-2, the J call TRBJ2-7; D may be TRBD2 (6 bases). Germline V gene sequence: CDR1 SGHTA, CDR2 FQGNSA. The CDR3 contains 15 residues. Trimming took off 5 bases at V and 6 bases at J, with 20 bases between the two ends. The CDR3 sequence: CASSQWGTVGGEQYF. The CDR3 nucleotides read TGTGCCAGCAGCCAATGGGGGACGGTGGGAGGCGAGCAGTACTTC.

A few counts support this clone. The junction differs from germline at one of its ends, possibly a read error. V and J are TRBV11-3 and TRBJ1-1; D is undetermined. Per germline, CDR1 SGHNT and CDR2 YENEEA. The CDR3 totals 13 residues. CDR3 residues: CASSIDTGGEAFF. The CDR3 DNA reads as TGTGCCAGCAGCATAGATACCGGAGGTGAAGCTTTCTTT.

The genes are TRBV5-1 and TRBJ2-5, with TRBD2 identical over 10 bases. CDR3 length: 16 amino acids. Trimming removed 2 bases from V and 2 bases from J; junction bases left unmatched: 6. Germline CDR1 and CDR2: SGHRS and YFSETQ. Here the CDR3 reads CASSLARAGGQETQYF. For the CDR3, the DNA is TGCGCCAGCAGCTTAGCTCGAGCGGGGGGGCAAGAGACCCAGTACTTC.

The CDR3 sequence: CASTGEETQYF. The DNA for the CDR3 is TGTGCCAGCACGGGGGAAGAGACCCAGTACTTC. The chain uses TRBV2 and TRBJ2-5; D is possibly TRBD2 (6 bases). V lost 7 bases, J lost 3 bases, and 6 bases lay in between. Germline assignment: CDR1 SNHLY and CDR2 FYNNEI. This CDR3 has 11 amino acids.

The rearrangement joins TRBV6-5 to TRBJ2-1, with TRBD1 matching over 12 bases. CDR1 and CDR2 from the germline V gene are MNHEY and SVGAGI. The CDR3 has 15 residues. V lost 6 bases to trimming and J lost 9 bases; unmatched junction nucleotides: 9. The CDR3 DNA reads TGTGCCAGCAGACGACCGGGACAGGGGGCCGCTGAGCAGTTCTTC. Translating it yields CASRRPGQGAAEQFF.

The chain carries TRBV19 and TRBJ1-2, with D possibly TRBD1 on 5 matching bases. Trimming left V 4 bases short and J 6 bases short, with 12 bases between. The CDR3 is 13 residues long. The germline V gene has CDR1 LNHDA and CDR2 SQIVND (reference sequence). For the CDR3, the DNA is TGTGCCAGTAGTACGGCGGGACGCCATGGCTACACCTTC. Its translation: CASSTAGRHGYTF.

V usage is TRBV4-3 and J usage is TRBJ2-7; D ambiguous. V lost 0 bases and J 0 bases, leaving 9 bases between the germline ends. Germline V gene lookup returns CDR1 LGHNA and CDR2 YSLEER. There are 15 residues in the CDR3. The CDR3 DNA reads as TGCGCCAGCAGCCAAGAATTCACGAGCTCCTACGAGCAGTACTTC. As protein: CASSQEFTSSYEQYF.

This chain joins TRBV6-5 and TRBJ2-1, with D perhaps TRBD1 (5 bases). The CDR3 sequence is 13 residues long. Germline CDR1 MNHEY, CDR2 SVGAGI. V was trimmed by 5 bases and J by 9 bases, leaving 14 bases between them. The CDR3 protein is CASSAIRVGEQFF. In DNA form, the CDR3 reads TGTGCCAGCAGTGCCATCAGGGTTGGTGAGCAGTTCTTC.

This clone was recorded only once. Other DNA sequences within the sample encode an identical CDR3. CDR3 in amino acids: CASSLVGGGTEAFF. For the CDR3, the DNA is TGTGCCAGCAGCTTAGTGGGAGGGGGGACTGAAGCTTTCTTT. The rearrangement uses TRBV7-2 and TRBJ1-1, with a possible D match to TRBD1 (6 bases). The CDR3 runs 14 residues. The V end lost 1 base, the J end lost 5 bases, and 11 bases lay between the germline ends. Germline V CDR1 and CDR2: SGHTA, FQGNSA.

V gene TRBV10-3 combines with J gene TRBJ1-2; D gene unclear. The CDR3 has 13 residues. The germline V and J ends were trimmed by 4 bases and 2 bases, with 8 bases remaining between them. The germline V gene has CDR1 ENHRY and CDR2 SYGVKD. CDR3 residues: CAISGEGNYGYTF. As DNA, the CDR3 is TGTGCCATCAGTGGCGAGGGAAACTATGGCTACACCTTC.

This clone showed up just once. This chain joins TRBV29-1 and TRBJ1-2, with D maybe TRBD1 (6 bases). Looked up from germline, CDR1 is SQVTM and CDR2 is ANQGSEA. This CDR3 is 13 amino acids long. V shed 2 bases and J shed 9 bases, with 16 bases lying between them. CDR3 sequence reads: CSVETGGGARYTF. DNA for the CDR3: TGCAGCGTTGAAACGGGTGGGGGCGCTCGCTACACCTTC.

This chain connects TRBV9 to TRBJ2-1, with 8 bases fitting TRBD2. The J segment lost 4 bases and the V segment lost 4 bases, leaving 7 bases of the junction unmatched. In germline, CDR1 is SGDLS, CDR2 YYNGEE. The CDR3 has 15 residues. The CDR3 is CASSSDGGGYNEQFF. CDR3 in DNA: TGTGCCAGCAGCTCCGATGGCGGGGGGTACAATGAGCAGTTCTTC.

J is TRBJ1-2 and V is TRBV14, with 8 bases lining up with TRBD1. V lost 4 bases and J lost 4; bases outside the gene matches: 8. The CDR3 loop spans 15 amino acids. Germline loops: CDR1 SGHDN, CDR2 FVKESK. As DNA, the CDR3 is TGTGCCAGCAGCCCCCAGGGGGCGAAAAGCTATGGCTACACCTTC. It encodes CASSPQGAKSYGYTF.

The chain recombines TRBV6-1 with TRBJ2-4, with 13 bases that match TRBD2. The CDR3 consists of 15 residues. Unmatched junction bases numbered 4, after V lost 5 bases and J lost 6 bases. Germline V CDR1 and CDR2: MNHNS, SASEGT. CDR3 bases: TGTGCCAGCAGTACTAGCGGGGGGGCCGTAAACATTCAGTACTTC. This sequence encodes CASSTSGGAVNIQYF.

The rearrangement joins TRBV9 to TRBJ1-2; 8 bases line up with TRBD1. Germline CDR1 and CDR2: SGDLS and YYNGEE. V was pared by 0 bases and J by 6 bases, with 10 bases of the junction left unmatched. The CDR3 has 16 amino acids. In DNA, the CDR3 is TGTGCCAGCAGCGTAGCGGCCGGACAGGGTCTCAATGGCTACACCTTC. It is translated as CASSVAAGQGLNGYTF.

The chain recombines TRBV5-1 with TRBJ2-1, with TRBD1 matching 11 bases. CDR3 length equals 15 residues. The junction had 3 bases not matched to a gene; V was cut back by 2 bases and J by 5 bases. Germline V gives CDR1 SGHRS, CDR2 YFSETQ. The CDR3 DNA is TGCGCCAGCAGCTTCGGGACAGGGGGTAACAATGAGCAGTTCTTC. It specifies CASSFGTGGNNEQFF.

J is TRBJ2-1 and V is TRBV5-1, with D possibly TRBD2 on 5 matching bases. The CDR3 covers 14 residues. Trimming stripped 3 bases from V and 10 bases from J, with 17 bases between. The germline gives CDR1 SGHRS, CDR2 YFSETQ. CDR3 in DNA: TGCGCCAGCAGCTCCGCGGGTCGGGCCCTCGAGCAGTTCTTC. Translated: CASSSAGRALEQFF.

The chain combines TRBV7-9 with TRBJ2-5, with 10 nucleotides matching TRBD1. This CDR3 comprises 13 residues. The germline V gene has CDR1 SEHNR and CDR2 FQNEAQ (reference sequence). V gave up 10 bases and J gave up 2 bases; unmatched junction bases: 4. CDR3 nucleotides: TGTGCCATGGGGACAGGGGCACAAGAGACCCAGTACTTC. Translated: CAMGTGAQETQYF. The full variable domain, in which reference TRBV7-9 and TRBJ2-5 provide the parts outside the CDR3, is DTGVSQNPRHKITKRGQNVTFRCDPISEHNRLYWYRQTLGQGPEFLTYFQNEAQLEKSRLLSDRFSAERPKGSFSTLEIQRTEQGDSAMYLCAMGTGAQETQYFGPGTRLLVL.